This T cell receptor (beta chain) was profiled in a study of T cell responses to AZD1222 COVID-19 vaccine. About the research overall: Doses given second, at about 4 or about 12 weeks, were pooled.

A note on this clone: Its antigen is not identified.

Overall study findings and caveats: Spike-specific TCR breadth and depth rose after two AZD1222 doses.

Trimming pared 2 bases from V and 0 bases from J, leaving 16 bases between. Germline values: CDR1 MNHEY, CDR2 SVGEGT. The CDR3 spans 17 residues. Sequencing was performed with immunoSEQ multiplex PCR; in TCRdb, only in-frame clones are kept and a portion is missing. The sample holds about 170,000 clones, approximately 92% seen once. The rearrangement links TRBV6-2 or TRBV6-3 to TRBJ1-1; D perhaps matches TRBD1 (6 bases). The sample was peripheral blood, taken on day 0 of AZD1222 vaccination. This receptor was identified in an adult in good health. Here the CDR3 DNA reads TGTGCCAGCAGTTACGACGGCAGGGGATTACTGAACACTGAAGCTTTCTTT. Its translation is CASSYDGRGLLNTEAFF.